What follows describes a single T cell receptor (beta chain). The antigen is undetermined. The ends lost 4 bases at V and 2 bases at J; junction bases unmatched: 17. Germline V gives CDR1 MGHRA, CDR2 YSYEKL. The CDR3 spans 20 residues. Profiling relied on immunoSEQ multiplex PCR, and the TCRdb table lists in-frame clones only, not all of them. Of roughly 250,000 clones in the sample, 70% to 90% were seen once. These data originate in a study of cytomegalovirus exposure and HLA in healthy donors. Findings of the study overall: Most TCR sequences showed up rarely, but some public TCRs showed up in many donors.

The sequenced sample consisted of PBMCs. The origin of this receptor is a woman aged 30 to 39 in good health and CMV-seropositive. The chain employs TRBV4-1 and TRBJ2-7, with 13 bases fitting TRBD2. CDR3 sequence: CASSPMGTSGEEARPYEQYF. As DNA, the CDR3 is TGCGCCAGCAGCCCAATGGGGACTAGCGGGGAGGAAGCTCGCCCCTACGAGCAGTACTTC.